Included here is one T cell receptor beta chain sequence, with context. Its antigen is not yet known. No base qualities exist here, and no much larger clone lies one base off it. The library came from the immunoSEQ multiplex PCR assay. Here the immuneACCESS table is served through TCRdb, limited to in-frame sequences with V and J called. Missing clones are a known gap in these copies; in checked studies unresolved V genes cover under half, and the rest lacks a known reason. This sample holds 45,000 to 55,000 clones; about 88% were observed only once. The biggest ten clones account for 7.8% of the sample. This entry belongs to a study of radiotherapy plus CTLA-4 blockade in lung cancer listed by TCRdb under 2018. General notes on the study: Objective responses were observed in about 17% of enrolled patients, and disease control was achieved in approximately 30%.

CDR1 is given as SGHAT and CDR2 as FQNNGV, both from the germline V gene. The CDR3 covers 16 residues, taking in both the cysteine and the phenylalanine. Just the 48-base CDR3 DNA is kept, in frame starting at base 1. Ends trimmed: V by 0 bases, J by 5 bases; bases unmatched to a gene: 4. Study-wide findings and limitations: The strongest predictors of response, as reported, were early dynamic changes in blood T cell clones along with a rise in serum interferon-beta after radiation. TCR clones derived from tumors expanded in peripheral blood after treatment with radiotherapy and ipilimumab.

The study evaluated CTLA-4 blockade (ipilimumab) given together with focal radiation therapy in patients who had chemo-refractory metastatic non-small-cell lung cancer. This sequence was found in a human donor with non-small cell lung cancer whose response to radiotherapy plus ipilimumab could not be evaluated. The specimen was peripheral blood, collected from a patient treated with radiotherapy plus ipilimumab. Here the chain combines TRBV11-2 and TRBJ1-5; TRBD1 fits 10 bases in the junction. This receptor has the CDR3 CASSLDGTGDHQPQHF. The DNA is as follows: TGTGCCAGCAGCTTAGATGGGACAGGGGATCATCAGCCCCAGCATTTT.